The clone carrying this T cell receptor beta chain was recorded at least ten times. Its antigen remains unknown. These data are taken from a study of early T cells in non-severe SARS-CoV-2 infection. Study overall: Chains were unpaired, as sequencing was done on bulk RNA from unsorted whole blood.

Study findings and constraints: Private and CD4 specificities were missed by VDJdb matching, skewed to anti-spike CD8.

This CDR3 contains 15 residues. Germline V CDR1 and CDR2: LNHDA, SQIVND (reference sequence). Trimming left V 1 base short and J 4 bases short, with 10 bases between. Unique molecular identifiers were attached to individual cDNA molecules. Using its own MiXCR run on the 5' RACE reads, TCRdb lists one record per CDR3 protein. The data contain 35,000 to 45,000 distinct CDR3 sequences, 6% to 7.5% of them singletons. Sample: whole blood, taken at baseline. The chain has TRBV19 and TRBJ2-2; D uncertain. This receptor was obtained from an adult who was a healthcare worker with PCR-confirmed SARS-CoV-2 infection or an uninfected control (not recorded which). The CDR3 DNA reads as TGTGCCAGTAGTATAGTAGCTGTTGGCACCGGGGAGCTGTTTTTT. It specifies CASSIVAVGTGELFF.